This T cell receptor beta chain was captured by sequencing in a study of T cells after yellow fever vaccination. This clonotype has a count of ten or more. As yet, its antigen is unknown. 5'RACE template switching produced TCR cDNA carrying a universal primer site and UMIs. MiXCR was run by TCRdb on the 5' RACE reads, yielding one entry per CDR3 protein. The repertoire includes under 150,000 distinct CDR3 sequences, 7.7% of them detected once, and approximately 0.67% sits in the top ten. General study results and limits: Across the CD4 and CD8 compartments, a small share of clonotypes was present in both. Abundant clonotypes (contaminants from the bulk population) could be present in FACS-sorted repertoires. Most clones from primary vaccination resurfaced after the booster (nearly 97% CD4, 88% CD8).

V lost 1 base and J lost 8; bases outside the gene matches: 3. The CDR3 totals 12 residues. Germline V gene data show CDR1 as DFQATT and CDR2 as SNEGSKA (reference sequence). Sequences were derived from CD4+ T cells sorted from PBMCs, sampled 5 days after the yellow fever booster vaccination. The rearrangement joins TRBV20-1 to TRBJ2-3, with 7 bases identical to TRBD2. This clonotype was obtained from a man aged 30 to 39 who received the YFV17D yellow fever vaccine. CDR3 nucleotide sequence: TGCAGTGCTAGAGGGGAGGGGCGTACGCAGTATTTT. It yields the protein CSARGEGRTQYF.